The entry below describes one TCR beta chain. Its recognized antigen is unknown. Per-base quality was not reported, and no clone a single base away is much larger than it. The CDR1 and CDR2 encoded by the germline V gene are MGHRA and YSYEKL. V and J are truncated by 0 bases and 8 bases respectively, leaving an intervening sequence of 7 bases. The CDR3 measures 12 amino acids from cysteine to phenylalanine. The CDR3 DNA has 36 bases and is translated from base 1. Collaborating institutions collected whole blood in K2EDTA tubes following their own protocols. For TCRbeta analysis, collaborator samples were shipped as frozen whole blood, as isolated PBMCs, or as DNA extracted from either sample type. The immunoSEQ Assay, a bias-controlled multiplex PCR, was used to amplify TCRbeta CDR3 regions from genomic DNA. The authors' analysis ran thus. Within the assay, amplification of reference gene primers was used to estimate how many nucleated cells each sample contained. To quantify the absolute abundance of each unique TCRbeta CDR3 rearrangement, sequence reads were collapsed and filtered. Productive Simpson clonality was computed per sample as the square root of Simpson's diversity index over productive rearrangements. This immuneACCESS table, as held by TCRdb, lists in-frame sequences with V and J called but not all clones. Of the missing ones, under half trace to an unresolved V gene in checked studies; the others have no known cause. The V and J calls and clone size were taken over from that table, and D and trimming were inferred from the DNA. Here the sample has a few hundred thousand clones; around 80% occur a single time. The ten largest clones take up roughly a tenth of the sample.

The data originate from a study of blood T cell repertoires in COVID-19 (dated by TCRdb to the early 2020s). With regard to the full study: Collaborator samples came from the United States, Italy and Spain and covered acute and convalescent phases of COVID-19. Deeply sampled blood TCRbeta repertoires from subjects exposed to, actively infected with, or recovered from COVID-19 were included in the dataset. The samples were drawn from two sources: the first 160 participants of the ongoing ImmuneRACE study, and over 950 subjects contributed by 6 global collaborators. The prospective study material was composed of cDNA or gDNA derived from T cells, B-cell-depleted T cells, or PBMCs. The repertoires were released in a freely available public database intended as a resource for research on the immune response to SARS-CoV-2. Sample metadata almost always included a de-identified subject ID, COVID-19 status, age in years and sex. HLA class I and class II types, where available, came from metadata supplied by the sample provider rather than from assay-based typing.

Summary of the overall study and its limitations: Clinical and demographic metadata were provided uncurated, with the amount varying by source and participant.

The clonotype was recovered from a woman of 80 years or more with acute or convalescent COVID-19. The sequenced material came from peripheral blood. The chain employs TRBV4-1 and TRBJ1-2; no D gene call is confident. The CDR3 region: CASSQDRRGYTF. The nucleotide sequence is TGCGCCAGCAGCCAAGATCGGCGGGGCTACACCTTC.